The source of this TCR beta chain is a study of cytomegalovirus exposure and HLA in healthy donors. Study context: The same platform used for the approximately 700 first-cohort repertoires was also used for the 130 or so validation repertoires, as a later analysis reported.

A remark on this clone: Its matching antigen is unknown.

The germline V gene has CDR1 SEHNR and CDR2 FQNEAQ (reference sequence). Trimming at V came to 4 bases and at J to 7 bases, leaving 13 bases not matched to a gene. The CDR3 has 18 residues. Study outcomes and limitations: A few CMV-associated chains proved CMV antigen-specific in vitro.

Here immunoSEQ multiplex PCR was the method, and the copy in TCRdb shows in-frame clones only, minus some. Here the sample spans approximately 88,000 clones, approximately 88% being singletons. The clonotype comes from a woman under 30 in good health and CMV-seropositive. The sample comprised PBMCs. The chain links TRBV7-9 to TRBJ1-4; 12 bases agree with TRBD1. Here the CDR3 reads CASSSPGQGALVAEKLFF. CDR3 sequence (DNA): TGTGCCAGCAGCTCCCCGGGACAGGGGGCTTTGGTAGCTGAAAAACTGTTTTTT. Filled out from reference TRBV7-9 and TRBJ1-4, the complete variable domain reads DTGVSQNPRHKITKRGQNVTFRCDPISEHNRLYWYRQTLGQGPEFLTYFQNEAQLEKSRLLSDRFSAERPKGSFSTLEIQRTEQGDSAMYLCASSSPGQGALVAEKLFFGSGTQLSVL.